The T cell receptor beta chain under discussion was sequenced for a study of blood T cell repertoires in COVID-19. Trimming left V 0 bases short and J 10 bases short, with 19 bases between. There are 17 residues in the CDR3. The V gene's germline CDR1 is LGHNA and CDR2 YSLEER. Profiled with immunoSEQ multiplex PCR; TCRdb holds only in-frame clones, not every one. Here the sample spans over 350,000 clones, around nine tenths being singletons. The clonotype originates from a woman aged 45-65 years who had recovered from COVID-19. The chain couples TRBV4-3 to TRBJ1-6; TRBD1 is a possible D gene (5 bases). Sequenced: PBMCs or T cells enriched from blood (not recorded which). CDR3 protein: CASSQDRAGIVDSPLHF. The CDR3 DNA is TGCGCCAGCAGCCAAGATAGGGCAGGGATCGTGGACTCACCCCTCCACTTT.